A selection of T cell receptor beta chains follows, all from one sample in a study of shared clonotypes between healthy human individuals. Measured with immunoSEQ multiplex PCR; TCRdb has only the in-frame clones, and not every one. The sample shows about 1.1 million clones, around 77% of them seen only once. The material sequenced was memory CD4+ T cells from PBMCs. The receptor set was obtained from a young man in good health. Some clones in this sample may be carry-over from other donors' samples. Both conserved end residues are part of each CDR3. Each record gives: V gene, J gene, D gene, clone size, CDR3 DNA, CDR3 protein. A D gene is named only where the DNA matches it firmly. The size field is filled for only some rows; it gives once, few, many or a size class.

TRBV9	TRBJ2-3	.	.	TGTGCCAGCAGCCCGGGTGGGGTCGCAGATACGCAGTATTTT	CASSPGGVADTQYF
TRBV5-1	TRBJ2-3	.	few	TGCGCCAGCAGCCCCATAATCGACCTGGGTACGCAGTATTTT	CASSPIIDLGTQYF
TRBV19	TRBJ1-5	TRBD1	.	TGTGCCAGTAGTAGGTTGGGACAGGGTCAGTATCAGCCCCAGCATTTT	CASSRLGQGQYQPQHF
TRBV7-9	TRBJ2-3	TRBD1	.	TGTGCCAGCAGCTTCGACAGGGCCTTGGGAGATACGCAGTATTTT	CASSFDRALGDTQYF
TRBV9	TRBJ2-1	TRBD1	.	TGTGCCAGCAGCGTAGGGGGACAGTACAATGAGCAGTTCTTC	CASSVGGQYNEQFF
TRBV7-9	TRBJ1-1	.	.	TGTGCCAGCAGCTTACTCCAGAACACTGAAGCTTTCTTT	CASSLLQNTEAFF
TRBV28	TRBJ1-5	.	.	TGTGCCAGCAGATCGGGGGGCAATCAGCCCCAGCATTTT	CASRSGGNQPQHF
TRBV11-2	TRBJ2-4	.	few	TGTGCCAGCAGCTTAGACATAAACATTCAGTACTTC	CASSLDINIQYF
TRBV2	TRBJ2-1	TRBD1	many	TGTGCCAGCATCCGGGACAGCCTCAATGAGCAGTTCTTC	CASIRDSLNEQFF
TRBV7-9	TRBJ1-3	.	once	TGTGCCAGCAGCTTATGGACACAAATTGGAAACACCATATATTTT	CASSLWTQIGNTIYF
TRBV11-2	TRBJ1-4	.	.	TGTGCCAGCAGCTTAAACGCCGCAGAAAAACTGTTTTTT	CASSLNAAEKLFF
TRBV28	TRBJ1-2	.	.	TGTGCCACACTCTCCGGGCGCGCTTATGGCTACACCTTC	CATLSGRAYGYTF
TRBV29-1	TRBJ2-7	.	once	TGCAGCGTTACCGGGGCGAGCAACTCCTACGAGCAGTACTTC	CSVTGASNSYEQYF
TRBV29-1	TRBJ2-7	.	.	TGCAGCGTTGAATATTCGGGTTACGAGCAGTACTTC	CSVEYSGYEQYF
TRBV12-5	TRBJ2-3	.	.	TGTGCTAGTGGTTTTTCCGGGAGTACAGATACGCAGTATTTT	CASGFSGSTDTQYF
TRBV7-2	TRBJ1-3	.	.	TGTGCCAGCAGCTTAGTACCAGTTGCAAACACCATATATTTT	CASSLVPVANTIYF
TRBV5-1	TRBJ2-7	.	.	TGCGCCAGCAGCTGGGGGGTCTCCTACGAGCAGTACTTC	CASSWGVSYEQYF
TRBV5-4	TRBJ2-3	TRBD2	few	TGTGCCAGCAGCCCCGGGACTAGCGGGAGTACAGATACGCAGTATTTT	CASSPGTSGSTDTQYF
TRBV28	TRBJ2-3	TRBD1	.	TGTGCCAGCAGGTCCGGACAGGGGAGCGCAGATACGCAGTATTTT	CASRSGQGSADTQYF
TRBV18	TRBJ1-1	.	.	TGTGCCAGCTCACCACCGGGAGGGGGCACTGAAGCTTTCTTT	CASSPPGGGTEAFF
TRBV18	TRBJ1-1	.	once	TGTGCCAGCTCACCGGGAGGGAACACTGAAGCTTTCTTT	CASSPGGNTEAFF
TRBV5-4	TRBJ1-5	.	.	TGTGCCAGCAGCCAGGGCCTCAATCAGCCCCAGCATTTT	CASSQGLNQPQHF
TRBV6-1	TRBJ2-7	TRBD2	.	TGTGCCAGCAGTGACAGGAACAGGGCTAGCGGGTTCTACGAGCAGTACTTC	CASSDRNRASGFYEQYF
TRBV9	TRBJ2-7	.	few	TGTGCCAGCAGCGGCGTAGGAGGCTACGAGCAGTACTTC	CASSGVGGYEQYF
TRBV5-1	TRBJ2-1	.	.	TGCGCCAGCAGCCCCAGAGCAGGGTACAATGAGCAGTTCTTC	CASSPRAGYNEQFF
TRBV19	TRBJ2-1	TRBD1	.	TGTGCCAGTAGTGACAGGGGCTACTACAATGAGCAGTTCTTC	CASSDRGYYNEQFF
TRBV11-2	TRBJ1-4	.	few	TGTGCCAGCAGTGGTGGTGAGAAACTGTTTTTT	CASSGGEKLFF
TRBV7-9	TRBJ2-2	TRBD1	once	TGTACCAGCAGCCGACAGGGTCCGAACACCGGGGAGCTGTTTTTT	CTSSRQGPNTGELFF
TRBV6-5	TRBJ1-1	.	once	TGTGCCAGCAGTTACCGGGGGAACACTGAAGTTTTCTTT	CASSYRGNTEVFF
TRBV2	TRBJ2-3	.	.	TGTGCCAGCAAGTATAGTTCCGGGACCCACACAGATACGCAGTATTTT	CASKYSSGTHTDTQYF
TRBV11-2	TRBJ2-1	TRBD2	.	TGTGCCAGCAGCTCCGGGACTAGCGGACAACTCCGGATCTTC	CASSSGTSGQLRIF
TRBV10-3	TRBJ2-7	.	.	TGTGCCATCAGTAACAGGGAACTCATCTACGAGCAGTACTTC	CAISNRELIYEQYF
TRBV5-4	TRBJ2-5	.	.	TGTGCCAGCAGCTTGGGTCCCGACGGAGAGACCCAGTACTTC	CASSLGPDGETQYF
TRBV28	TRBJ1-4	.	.	TGTGCCAGCAGTTCTCCCCGGAGATCCAATGAAAAACTGTTTTTT	CASSSPRRSNEKLFF
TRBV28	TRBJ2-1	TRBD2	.	TGTGCCAGCAGTTTCCCCGGGACTAGCAGGAATGAGCAGTTCTTC	CASSFPGTSRNEQFF
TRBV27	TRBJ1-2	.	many	TGTGCCAGCAGTTTATCCGAAGCGGCAACATGGAATGGCTACACCTTC	CASSLSEAATWNGYTF
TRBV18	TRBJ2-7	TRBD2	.	TGTGCCAGCTCACCAAGTCTAGCGGGAGTCTACGAGCAGTACTTC	CASSPSLAGVYEQYF
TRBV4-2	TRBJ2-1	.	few	TGTGCCAGCAGCCCCAGGGGGGGTCCCTACAATGAGCAGTTCTTC	CASSPRGGPYNEQFF
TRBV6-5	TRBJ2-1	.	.	TGTGCCAGCAGTTACAACTCGGTTCCGCGGGAGCAGTTCTTC	CASSYNSVPREQFF
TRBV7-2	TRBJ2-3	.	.	TGTGCCAGCAGTTCTAGCAGATCAGATACGCAGTATTTT	CASSSSRSDTQYF
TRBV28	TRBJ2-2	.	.	TGTGCCAGCAAGCAGCGGCAGAGATTCACCGGGGAGCTGTTTTTT	CASKQRQRFTGELFF
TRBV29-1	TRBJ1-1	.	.	TGCAGCGTAAAGCAGGGACAGAACACTGAAGCTTTCTTT	CSVKQGQNTEAFF
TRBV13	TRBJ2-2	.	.	TGTGCCAGCAGCTGGACAGCGAACACCGGGGAGCTGTTTTTT	CASSWTANTGELFF
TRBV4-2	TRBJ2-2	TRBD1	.	TGTGCCAGCAGCCAAGATTTAACAGGGGCCAACACCGGGGAGCTGTTTTTT	CASSQDLTGANTGELFF
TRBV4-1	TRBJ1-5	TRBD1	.	TGCGCCAGCAGCCAAGTAGGATTCCGGGACAGGGGAGGGCATAGCAATCAGCCCCAGCATTTT	CASSQVGFRDRGGHSNQPQHF